The clone carrying this T cell receptor beta chain showed up just a few times. The data were taken from a study of shared clonotypes between healthy human individuals. Splitting of each subset's genomic DNA was done evenly across several immunoSEQ plates. The repertoire was sequenced with immunoSEQ multiplex PCR; TCRdb's copy has only in-frame clones and lacks some. The profile shows fewer than 600,000 clones, around 75% of them singletons. Trimming took 6 bases from V and 6 from J; bases not matched to a gene: 2. Germline V lookup: CDR1 MNHGY, CDR2 SVAAGI. This CDR3 region has 11 residues. J is TRBJ2-7 and V is TRBV6-9; TRBD2 agrees at 7 bases. Sequencing was performed on PBMCs. This TCR was recovered from a middle-aged woman in good health. Some clones in this sample may be carry-over from other donors' samples. CDR3 residues: CASRWGGEQYF. The CDR3 DNA follows: TGTGCCAGCAGATGGGGGGGCGAGCAGTACTTC.